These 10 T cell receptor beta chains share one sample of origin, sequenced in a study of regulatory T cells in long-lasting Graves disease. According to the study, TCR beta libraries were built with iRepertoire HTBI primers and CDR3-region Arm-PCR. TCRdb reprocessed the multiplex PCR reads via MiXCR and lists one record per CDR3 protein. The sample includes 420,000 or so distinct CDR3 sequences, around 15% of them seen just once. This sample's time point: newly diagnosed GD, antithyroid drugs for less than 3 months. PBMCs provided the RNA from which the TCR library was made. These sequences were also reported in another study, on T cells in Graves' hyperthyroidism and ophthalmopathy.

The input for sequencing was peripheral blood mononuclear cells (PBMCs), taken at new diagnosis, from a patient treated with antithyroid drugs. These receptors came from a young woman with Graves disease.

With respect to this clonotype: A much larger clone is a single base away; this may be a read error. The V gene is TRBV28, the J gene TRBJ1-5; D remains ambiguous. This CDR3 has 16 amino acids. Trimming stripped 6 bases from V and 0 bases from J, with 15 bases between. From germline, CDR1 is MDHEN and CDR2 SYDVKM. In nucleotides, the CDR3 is TGTGCCAGCAGATCACCGAGAGGCGGTAGCAATCAGCCCCAGCATTTT. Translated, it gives CASRSPRGGSNQPQHF. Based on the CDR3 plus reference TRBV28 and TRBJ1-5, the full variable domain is DVKVTQSSRYLVKRTGEKVFLECVQDMDHENMFWYRQDPGLGLRLIYFSYDVKMKEKGDIPEGYSVSREKKERFSLILESASTNQTSMYLCASRSPRGGSNQPQHFGDGTRLSIL.

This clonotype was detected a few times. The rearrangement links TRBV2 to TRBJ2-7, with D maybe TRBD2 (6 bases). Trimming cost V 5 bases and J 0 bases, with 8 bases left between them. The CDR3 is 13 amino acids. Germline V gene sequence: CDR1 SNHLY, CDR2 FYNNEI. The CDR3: CASSLDYSYEQYF. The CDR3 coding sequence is TGTGCCAGCAGTTTGGACTACTCCTACGAGCAGTACTTC.

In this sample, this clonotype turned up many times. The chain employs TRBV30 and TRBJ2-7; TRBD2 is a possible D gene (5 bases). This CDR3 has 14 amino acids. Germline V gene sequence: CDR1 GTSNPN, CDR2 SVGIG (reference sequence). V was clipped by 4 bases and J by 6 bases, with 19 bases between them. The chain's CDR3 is CAWNRDSLTSEQYF. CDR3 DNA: TGTGCCTGGAATCGGGATAGCCTCACTTCCGAGCAGTACTTC.

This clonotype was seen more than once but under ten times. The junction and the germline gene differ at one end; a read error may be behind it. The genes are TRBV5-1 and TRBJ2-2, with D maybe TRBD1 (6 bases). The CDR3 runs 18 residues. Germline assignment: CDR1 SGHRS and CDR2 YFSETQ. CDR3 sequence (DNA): TGCACCAGCAGCCTCCTGAAAGGGCAGGGGAAATACACCGGGGAGCTGTTTTTT. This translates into CTSSLLKGQGKYTGELFF.

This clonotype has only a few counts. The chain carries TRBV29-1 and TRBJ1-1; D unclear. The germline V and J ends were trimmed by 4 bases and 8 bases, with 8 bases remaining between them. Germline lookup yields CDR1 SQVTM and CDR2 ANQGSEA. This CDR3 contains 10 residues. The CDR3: CSVVGSEAFF. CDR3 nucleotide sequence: TGCAGCGTTGTCGGGTCCGAAGCTTTCTTT.

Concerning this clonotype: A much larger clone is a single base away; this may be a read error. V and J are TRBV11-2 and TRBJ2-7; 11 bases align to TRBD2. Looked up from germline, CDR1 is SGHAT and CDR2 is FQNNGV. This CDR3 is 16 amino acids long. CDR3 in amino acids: CASSLGSGRATYGQYF. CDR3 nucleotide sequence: TGTGCCAGCAGCTTAGGTAGCGGGAGGGCCACCTACGGGCAGTACTTC.

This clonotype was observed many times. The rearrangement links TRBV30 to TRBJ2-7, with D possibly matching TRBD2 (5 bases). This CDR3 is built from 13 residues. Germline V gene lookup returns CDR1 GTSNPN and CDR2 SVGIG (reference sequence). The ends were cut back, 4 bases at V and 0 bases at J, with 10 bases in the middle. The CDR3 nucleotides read TGTGCCTGGAATTTAGGGAGCTCCTACGAGCAGTACTTC. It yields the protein CAWNLGSSYEQYF. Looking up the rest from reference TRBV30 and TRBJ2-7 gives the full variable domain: SQTIHQWPATLVQPVGSPLSLECTVEGTSNPNLYWYRQAAGRGLQLLFYSVGIGQISSEVPQNLSASRPQDRQFILSSKKLLLSDSGFYLCAWNLGSSYEQYFGPGTRLTVT.

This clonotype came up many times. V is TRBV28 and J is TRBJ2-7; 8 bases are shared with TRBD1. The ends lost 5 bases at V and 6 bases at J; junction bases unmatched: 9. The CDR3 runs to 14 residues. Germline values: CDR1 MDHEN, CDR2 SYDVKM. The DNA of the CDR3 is TGTGCCAGCAGTGTGACAGGGGCGTCCCTCGAGCAGTACTTC. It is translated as CASSVTGASLEQYF.

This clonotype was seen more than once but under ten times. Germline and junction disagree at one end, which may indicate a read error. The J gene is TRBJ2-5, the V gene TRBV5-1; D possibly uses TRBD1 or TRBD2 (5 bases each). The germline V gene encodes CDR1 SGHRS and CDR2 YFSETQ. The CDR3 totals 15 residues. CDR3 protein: CASGYRDASQEAQYF. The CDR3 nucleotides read TGCGCCAGCGGCTACCGGGACGCATCACAAGAGGCCCAGTACTTC. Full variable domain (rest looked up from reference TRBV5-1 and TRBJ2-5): KAGVTQTPRYLIKTRGQQVTLSCSPISGHRSVSWYQQTPGQGLQFLFEYFSETQRNKGNFPGRFSGRQFSNSRSEMNVSTLELGDSALYLCASGYRDASQEAQYFGPGTRLLVL.

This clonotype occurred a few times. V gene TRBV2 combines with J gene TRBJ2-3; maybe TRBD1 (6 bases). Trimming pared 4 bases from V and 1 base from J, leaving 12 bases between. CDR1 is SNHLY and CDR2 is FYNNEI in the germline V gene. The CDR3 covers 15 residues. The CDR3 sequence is CASSVSQGGTDTQYF. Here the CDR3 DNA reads TGTGCCAGCAGTGTCTCACAGGGCGGCACAGATACGCAGTATTTT. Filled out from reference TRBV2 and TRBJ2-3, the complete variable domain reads EPEVTQTPSHQVTQMGQEVILRCVPISNHLYFYWYRQILGQKVEFLVSFYNNEISEKSEIFDDQFSVERPDGSNFTLKIRSTKLEDSAMYFCASSVSQGGTDTQYFGPGTRLTVL.